This T cell receptor (beta chain) was sequenced during a study of blood T cell repertoires in COVID-19. Background on the study: T cells, B-cell-depleted T cells, or PBMCs provided the cDNA or gDNA that served as material.

Germline trimming cut 0 bases from V and 6 bases from J; bases unmatched to any gene: 5. Germline CDR1 is MNHEY and CDR2 is SVGAGI. The CDR3 is 15 residues long. Original processing notes: Amplification of reference gene primers was used by the study to estimate nucleated cell counts. Libraries were prepared by immunoSEQ multiplex PCR; TCRdb keeps only in-frame clonotypes and omits some of them. V and J calls and clone size are those listed in that table; D and trimming were worked out from the DNA. This table holds approximately 53,000 clones, approximately 90% found once. Sequenced input: peripheral blood. This TCR derives from a woman older than 75 with acute or convalescent COVID-19. The J gene is TRBJ2-7, the V gene TRBV6-5, with 10 positions matching TRBD2. CDR3 sequence (DNA): TGTGCCAGCAGTTACTCGGCAGCGGGAGGGGGCGAGCAGTACTTC. It is translated as CASSYSAAGGGEQYF.